The clone carrying this T cell receptor beta chain occurred once. Here immunoSEQ multiplex PCR was the method, and the copy in TCRdb shows in-frame clones only, minus some. The sample gives 25,000 to 30,000 clones, 75% to 85% of which show up once; about 17% is in the top ten. This record comes from a study of sequential checkpoint blockade in melanoma. Looking at the study overall: After both sequences, patients received maintenance nivolumab.

Treatment in this sample: randomized to nivolumab then ipilimumab (arm A) or the reverse (arm B). Patients had received no earlier DNA-damaging chemotherapy. PBMC sorting kept live CD3+CD8+ cells without CD19 or CD56. The TCR originated in a human donor with melanoma. Sequenced material: CD8+ T cells sorted from blood (inferred from file names), taken from a patient given nivolumab and ipilimumab in sequence.

The CDR3 reads CASSPQPGTSTYEQYF. The CDR3 DNA follows: TGTGCCAGCAGCCCTCAACCCGGGACTAGCACCTACGAGCAGTACTTC. V gene TRBV7-8 combines with J gene TRBJ2-7; TRBD2 matches 9 bases. This CDR3 is 16 amino acids long. The V gene's germline CDR1 is SGHVS and CDR2 FQNEAQ. V gave up 5 bases and J gave up 2 bases; unmatched junction bases: 10.